A single T cell receptor (beta chain) is shown here with its context. Its cognate antigen is unknown. Measured with immunoSEQ multiplex PCR; TCRdb has only the in-frame clones, and not every one. The profile shows some 52,000 clones, around 86% of them singletons. These data are taken from a study of T cells in localized non-small cell lung cancer. General observations from the study: Uninvolved adjacent lung had more T cell clonality than any other tissue, topping tumor.

The CDR3 is made up of 15 amino acids. From germline, CDR1 is MNHEY and CDR2 SVGAGI. With 4 bases clipped from V and 5 bases from J, the junction kept 6 bases outside the gene matches. Here the sequenced sample was peripheral blood, taken before any cancer treatment. J is TRBJ1-5 and V is TRBV6-5; 9 bases are shared with TRBD1. This TCR came from a male donor at least 60 years old with stage III squamous cell lung carcinoma. The CDR3 sequence is CASSFGQGSYQPQHF. DNA of the CDR3: TGTGCCAGCAGTTTCGGACAGGGGTCATATCAGCCCCAGCATTTT.